This T cell receptor beta chain is drawn from a study of T-cell memory formation after mild COVID-19. MiXCR, applied by TCRdb to the 5' RACE reads, yields one record per CDR3 protein. Counted here are 300,000 to 350,000 distinct CDR3 sequences, approximately 13% occurring once; the ten biggest clones make up about a fifth. The sample holds a few counts of this clonotype. Germline assignment: CDR1 SGHTA and CDR2 FQGNSA. The V end lost 4 bases, the J end lost 6 bases, and 11 bases lay between the germline ends. CDR3 size: 13 residues. This sequence was found in a man aged 18 to 35 who had mild COVID-19 (a few samples of this study predate the infection). Cell type and time point are not known. Sequenced: PBMCs or a T cell subset sorted from them (not recorded which). The rearrangement joins TRBV7-2 to TRBJ2-3; D gene uncertain. This CDR3 is CASSYMVRDTQYF. The CDR3 coding sequence is TGTGCCAGCAGCTACATGGTCAGGGATACGCAGTATTTT.